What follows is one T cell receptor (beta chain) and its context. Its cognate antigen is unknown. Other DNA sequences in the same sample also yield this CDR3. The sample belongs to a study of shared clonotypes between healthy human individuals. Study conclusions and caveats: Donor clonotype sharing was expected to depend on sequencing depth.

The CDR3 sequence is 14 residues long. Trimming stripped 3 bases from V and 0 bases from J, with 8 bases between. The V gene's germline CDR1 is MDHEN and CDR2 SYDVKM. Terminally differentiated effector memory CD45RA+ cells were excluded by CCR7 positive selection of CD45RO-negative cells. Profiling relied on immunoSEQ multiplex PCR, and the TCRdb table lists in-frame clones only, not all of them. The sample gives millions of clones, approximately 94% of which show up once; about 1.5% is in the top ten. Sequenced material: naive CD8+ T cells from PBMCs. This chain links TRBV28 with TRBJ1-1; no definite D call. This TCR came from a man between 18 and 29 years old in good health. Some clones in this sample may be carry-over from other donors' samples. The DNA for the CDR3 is TGTGCCAGCAGTTTTGGCCGGATGAACACTGAAGCTTTCTTT. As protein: CASSFGRMNTEAFF. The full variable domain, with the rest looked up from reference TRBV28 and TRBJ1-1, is DVKVTQSSRYLVKRTGEKVFLECVQDMDHENMFWYRQDPGLGLRLIYFSYDVKMKEKGDIPEGYSVSREKKERFSLILESASTNQTSMYLCASSFGRMNTEAFFGQGTRLTVV.